This is a list of T cell receptor beta chains from one sample in a study of shared clonotypes between healthy human individuals. TCRdb's table, derived via immunoSEQ multiplex PCR, lists solely in-frame clones and lacks some. The sample lists about 2 million clones, about 94% seen once, with more than 0.9% in the top ten. The source material was naive CD8+ T cells sorted from blood. The receptors originated from a man younger than 30 in good health. Each CDR3 is given with its conserved first and last residue. D genes are given only for firm matches. Part of the rows lack a size; the others show once, few, many or a class for expanded clones.

len: 15; j_gene: TRBJ1-4; v_gene: TRBV6-5; d_gene: NA; abundance: NA; CDR3nt: TGTGCCAGCAGTTACACCCTAGGGGATAATGAAAAACTGTTTTTT; CDR3aa: CASSYTLGDNEKLFF
len: 12; j_gene: TRBJ2-7; v_gene: TRBV6-6; d_gene: NA; abundance: NA; CDR3nt: TGTGCCAGCAGTTACGACAGATGGGAGCAGTACTTC; CDR3aa: CASSYDRWEQYF
len: 13; j_gene: TRBJ2-7; v_gene: TRBV18; d_gene: NA; abundance: NA; CDR3nt: TGTGCCAGCTCACCTGACAGTTCCTACGAGCAGTACTTC; CDR3aa: CASSPDSSYEQYF
len: 15; j_gene: TRBJ2-7; v_gene: TRBV19; d_gene: TRBD1; abundance: NA; CDR3nt: TGTGCCAGTAGTGCTTTGACAGGGCCGACCTACGAGCAGTACTTC; CDR3aa: CASSALTGPTYEQYF
len: 15; j_gene: TRBJ1-4; v_gene: TRBV7-9; d_gene: TRBD1; abundance: NA; CDR3nt: TGTGCCAGCAGCCGAGGACAGGGGTTCATAGAAAAACTGTTTTTT; CDR3aa: CASSRGQGFIEKLFF
len: 13; j_gene: TRBJ2-3; v_gene: TRBV6-1; d_gene: NA; abundance: NA; CDR3nt: TGTGCCAGCAGTGTTCTTCTAATGGATACGCAGTATTTT; CDR3aa: CASSVLLMDTQYF
len: 16; j_gene: TRBJ1-6; v_gene: TRBV27; d_gene: NA; abundance: NA; CDR3nt: TGTGCCAGCAGCCGTGCGGGCTTGGAGAATAATTCACCCCTCCACTTT; CDR3aa: CASSRAGLENNSPLHF
len: 13; j_gene: TRBJ2-2; v_gene: TRBV28; d_gene: NA; abundance: NA; CDR3nt: TGTGCCAGCAGTTTTCGTCCCACCGGGGAGCTGTTTTTT; CDR3aa: CASSFRPTGELFF
len: 15; j_gene: TRBJ2-5; v_gene: TRBV4-3; d_gene: TRBD1; abundance: NA; CDR3nt: TGCGCCAGCAGCCAAGGCCGGGACAGTCAAGAGACCCAGTACTTC; CDR3aa: CASSQGRDSQETQYF
len: 15; j_gene: TRBJ2-7; v_gene: TRBV11-2; d_gene: TRBD2; abundance: NA; CDR3nt: TGTGCCAGCGGTGAGATGGGAGGGGAAACCTACGAGCAGTACTTC; CDR3aa: CASGEMGGETYEQYF
len: 13; j_gene: TRBJ2-7; v_gene: TRBV5-8; d_gene: NA; abundance: NA; CDR3nt: TGTGCCAGCAGCTTGGGCAGTAACTACGAGCAGTACTTC; CDR3aa: CASSLGSNYEQYF
len: 15; j_gene: TRBJ1-5; v_gene: TRBV6-6; d_gene: TRBD1; abundance: NA; CDR3nt: TGTGCCAGCAGTTACCGAGGACAGGGGTTGAAGCCCCAGCATTTT; CDR3aa: CASSYRGQGLKPQHF
len: 16; j_gene: TRBJ2-2; v_gene: TRBV29-1; d_gene: NA; abundance: NA; CDR3nt: TGCAGCGTTGAAGTGACGGGCAGGGTGGGGACCGGGGAGCTGTTTTTT; CDR3aa: CSVEVTGRVGTGELFF
len: 12; j_gene: TRBJ2-2; v_gene: TRBV6-5; d_gene: NA; abundance: NA; CDR3nt: TGTGCCAGCAGTTACTCACGAGGATGGCTGTTTTTT; CDR3aa: CASSYSRGWLFF
len: 14; j_gene: TRBJ2-1; v_gene: TRBV13; d_gene: NA; abundance: NA; CDR3nt: TGTGCCAGCAGCGGGGGACCTCGAGGAAATGAGCAGTTCTTC; CDR3aa: CASSGGPRGNEQFF
len: 13; j_gene: TRBJ1-5; v_gene: TRBV19; d_gene: NA; abundance: NA; CDR3nt: TGTGCCAGTAGTATAGATTGGGAACAGCCCCAGCATTTT; CDR3aa: CASSIDWEQPQHF
len: 16; j_gene: TRBJ2-7; v_gene: TRBV7-9; d_gene: TRBD2; abundance: NA; CDR3nt: TGTGCCAGCAGCTTCACAGCGGGAGTTCTCCTCTACGAGCAGTACTTC; CDR3aa: CASSFTAGVLLYEQYF
len: 12; j_gene: TRBJ1-2; v_gene: TRBV4-1; d_gene: NA; abundance: NA; CDR3nt: TGCGCCAGCAGCCAGGGGGTCTATGGCTACACCTTC; CDR3aa: CASSQGVYGYTF
len: 14; j_gene: TRBJ2-5; v_gene: TRBV11-2; d_gene: TRBD2; abundance: NA; CDR3nt: TGTGCCAGCACCCCTTGGGGGGGGGAAGAGACCCAGTACTTC; CDR3aa: CASTPWGGEETQYF
len: 17; j_gene: TRBJ2-1; v_gene: TRBV4-1; d_gene: TRBD2; abundance: NA; CDR3nt: TGCGCCAGCAGCCACCCCCGGACTAGCGGGATATACAATGAGCAGTTCTTC; CDR3aa: CASSHPRTSGIYNEQFF
len: 18; j_gene: TRBJ2-3; v_gene: TRBV28; d_gene: TRBD2; abundance: NA; CDR3nt: TGTGCCAGCAGTTGGACTAGCGGGGGGGCAATAGAGACAGATACGCAGTATTTT; CDR3aa: CASSWTSGGAIETDTQYF
len: 16; j_gene: TRBJ2-3; v_gene: TRBV29-1; d_gene: NA; abundance: NA; CDR3nt: TGCAGCGTTGATAAAGGGACGGGGGGCAGCACAGATACGCAGTATTTT; CDR3aa: CSVDKGTGGSTDTQYF
len: 11; j_gene: TRBJ1-1; v_gene: TRBV19; d_gene: NA; abundance: NA; CDR3nt: TGTGCCAGTAGTATTGCAGGTGAAGCTTTCTTT; CDR3aa: CASSIAGEAFF
len: 12; j_gene: TRBJ2-7; v_gene: TRBV19; d_gene: NA; abundance: NA; CDR3nt: TGTGCCAGTAGTGACGGATTCTACGAGCAGTACTTC; CDR3aa: CASSDGFYEQYF
len: 14; j_gene: TRBJ2-7; v_gene: TRBV10-3; d_gene: TRBD1; abundance: NA; CDR3nt: TGTGCCATCGGGGACAGGGACTTATCCTACGAGCAGTACTTC; CDR3aa: CAIGDRDLSYEQYF
len: 13; j_gene: TRBJ2-7; v_gene: TRBV4-1; d_gene: NA; abundance: NA; CDR3nt: TGCGCCAGCAGCCAAGTCTCCAGCGACGAGCAGTACTTC; CDR3aa: CASSQVSSDEQYF
len: 14; j_gene: TRBJ1-2; v_gene: TRBV14; d_gene: NA; abundance: NA; CDR3nt: TGTGCCAGCAGCGGAGTCTCGACAGGACGTGGCTACACCTTC; CDR3aa: CASSGVSTGRGYTF
len: 15; j_gene: TRBJ1-1; v_gene: TRBV5-1; d_gene: TRBD1; abundance: NA; CDR3nt: TGCGCCAGCATGGAGGACAGGGCCATTAACACTGAAGCTTTCTTT; CDR3aa: CASMEDRAINTEAFF
len: 16; j_gene: TRBJ1-1; v_gene: TRBV4-1; d_gene: TRBD1; abundance: NA; CDR3nt: TGCGCCAGCAGCCAAGACGCGACAGGGGTCTCGACTGAAGCTTTCTTT; CDR3aa: CASSQDATGVSTEAFF
len: 17; j_gene: TRBJ1-5; v_gene: TRBV6-1; d_gene: TRBD1; abundance: NA; CDR3nt: TGTGCCAGCAGTGAACACAGGGGTGACCTTAGCAATCAGCCCCAGCATTTT; CDR3aa: CASSEHRGDLSNQPQHF
len: 14; j_gene: TRBJ1-2; v_gene: TRBV5-4; d_gene: NA; abundance: NA; CDR3nt: TGTGCCAGCAGCTTAAGAAACGGTTTCTATGGCTACACCTTC; CDR3aa: CASSLRNGFYGYTF
len: 13; j_gene: TRBJ2-7; v_gene: TRBV29-1; d_gene: NA; abundance: NA; CDR3nt: TGCAGCGTTGAAGATGGCGGTTCCTACGAGCAGTACTTC; CDR3aa: CSVEDGGSYEQYF
len: 15; j_gene: TRBJ2-2; v_gene: TRBV27; d_gene: NA; abundance: once; CDR3nt: TGTGCCAGCAGTTTACTGAAGGAGAACACCGGGGAGCTGTTTTTT; CDR3aa: CASSLLKENTGELFF
len: 13; j_gene: TRBJ2-3; v_gene: TRBV11-2; d_gene: NA; abundance: NA; CDR3nt: TGTGCCAGCAGGTTTTGGGGGGTAGATACGCAGTATTTT; CDR3aa: CASRFWGVDTQYF
len: 16; j_gene: TRBJ2-5; v_gene: TRBV13; d_gene: TRBD2; abundance: NA; CDR3nt: TGTGCCAGCAGCTTAGCTAGCGGGAGGGCCTGGGAGACCCAGTACTTC; CDR3aa: CASSLASGRAWETQYF
len: 17; j_gene: TRBJ2-3; v_gene: TRBV27; d_gene: TRBD2; abundance: NA; CDR3nt: TGTGCCAGCAGTTATAGCGGGAGGGCCTCCCCCCCAGATACGCAGTATTTT; CDR3aa: CASSYSGRASPPDTQYF
len: 16; j_gene: TRBJ2-1; v_gene: TRBV27; d_gene: TRBD2; abundance: NA; CDR3nt: TGTGCCAGCAGTCCCACACTAGCGGGCTACCAATTTGAGCAGTTCTTC; CDR3aa: CASSPTLAGYQFEQFF
len: 16; j_gene: TRBJ1-2; v_gene: TRBV5-4; d_gene: TRBD1; abundance: NA; CDR3nt: TGTGCCAGCAGCTTGCGGACAGGGGACGGCTACTATGGCTACACCTTC; CDR3aa: CASSLRTGDGYYGYTF
len: 12; j_gene: TRBJ2-7; v_gene: TRBV5-6; d_gene: NA; abundance: NA; CDR3nt: TGTGCCAGCAGCGATCAGGGCTACGAGCAGTACTTC; CDR3aa: CASSDQGYEQYF
len: 16; j_gene: TRBJ2-7; v_gene: TRBV10-3; d_gene: TRBD1; abundance: NA; CDR3nt: TGTGCCATCAGTGGGGGACAGGGGGCGAGCTCCTACGAGCAGTACTTC; CDR3aa: CAISGGQGASSYEQYF